Below are 24 T cell receptor beta chains sequenced from a single sample in a study of T cell repertoires in cytomegalovirus infection. TCRdb recomputed calls from the reads with MiXCR, one row per CDR3 protein. The sample consists of about 360,000 distinct CDR3 sequences, less than 20% of them appearing once. What was sequenced was PBMCs. All receptors derive from a human donor in good health (CMV status not recorded). Some clones in this sample may be carry-over from other donors' samples.

This rearrangement joins TRBV4-2 to TRBJ2-1; 10 positions match TRBD2. With V trimmed by 4 bases and J by 1 base, 16 bases remained unmatched. There are 20 residues in the CDR3. The germline CDR1 and CDR2 sequences are LGHNA and YNFKEQ. The CDR3 bases are TGTGCCAGCAGCCGCAAGATCCCTAGCGGGAGTCTAAGTTCCTACAATGAGCAGTTCTTC. Amino acids: CASSRKIPSGSLSSYNEQFF.

The CDR3 bases are TGCAGTGCTAGAGATCCCGGAGTGAACACTGAAGCTTTCTTT. Translation: CSARDPGVNTEAFF. This sequence joins TRBV20-1 and TRBJ1-1; D unresolved. Germline V lookup: CDR1 DFQATT, CDR2 SNEGSKA (reference sequence). The ends were cut back, 0 bases at V and 0 bases at J, with 8 bases in the middle. The CDR3 spans 14 residues.

The rearrangement links TRBV10-3 to TRBJ2-3; D uncertain. CDR3 length: 13 amino acids. The germline V and J ends were trimmed by 4 bases and 6 bases, with 11 bases remaining between them. Germline CDR1 reads ENHRY; CDR2 reads SYGVKD. In DNA, the CDR3 is TGTGCCATCAGTGGCCTGAGTAGCGATACGCAGTATTTT. The encoded protein is CAISGLSSDTQYF.

CDR3: CSVIRWDRDYEQYF. CDR3 DNA: TGCAGTGTCATAAGGTGGGACAGGGATTACGAGCAGTACTTC. The chain has TRBV20-1 and TRBJ2-7; TRBD1 matches 9 bases. Germline trimming cut 7 bases from V and 4 bases from J; bases unmatched to any gene: 11. The CDR3 has 14 residues. Germline CDR1 DFQATT, CDR2 SNEGSKA (reference sequence).

This clonotype was counted only a few times. The CDR3: CASSRGTGDNQPQHF. The CDR3 DNA reads TGCGCCAGCAGCAGAGGGACAGGGGATAATCAGCCCCAGCATTTT. The rearrangement links TRBV5-1 to TRBJ1-5; TRBD1 aligns across 10 bases. This CDR3 is built from 15 residues. Trimming took 4 bases from V and 4 from J; bases not matched to a gene: 5. Germline loops: CDR1 SGHRS, CDR2 YFSETQ.

The chain joins TRBV7-8 to TRBJ1-1; 7 nucleotides agree with TRBD1. The CDR3 extends over 15 amino acids. V was clipped by 5 bases and J by 4 bases; unmatched bases: 10. CDR1 and CDR2 from the germline V gene are SGHVS and FQNEAQ. CDR3 DNA: TGTGCCAGCAGCGCAACAGGGGCGGGTGTCACTGAAGCTTTCTTT. It yields the protein CASSATGAGVTEAFF.

This clonotype showed up many times. The J gene is TRBJ2-5, the V gene TRBV6-6, with D tentatively TRBD2 (6 bases). The CDR3 totals 16 residues. Looked up from germline, CDR1 is MNHNY and CDR2 is SVGAGI (reference sequence). Trimming took off 1 base at V and 2 bases at J, with 14 bases between the two ends. CDR3 protein: CASSYWLAYLQETQYF. CDR3 nucleotide sequence: TGTGCCAGCAGTTACTGGCTAGCGTATTTACAAGAGACCCAGTACTTC.

This chain uses TRBV20-1 with TRBJ2-1, with 14 bases identical to TRBD2. The CDR3 length is 15 residues. The V gene end was trimmed by 6 bases and the J gene end by 8 bases; junction bases not matched to a gene: 9. Germline CDR1 DFQATT, CDR2 SNEGSKA (reference sequence). The chain's CDR3 is CSALTGTSGSHEQFF. The CDR3 nucleotides are TGCAGTGCCCTCACCGGGACTAGCGGGAGCCATGAGCAGTTCTTC.

CDR3 in amino acids: CASSLEAGGRSYEQYF. The CDR3 DNA reads as TGTGCCAGCAGCTTGGAGGCGGGGGGGCGGTCCTACGAGCAGTACTTC. The chain employs TRBV5-4 and TRBJ2-7, with 9 bases aligning to TRBD2. The V gene's germline CDR1 is SGHNT and CDR2 YYREEE (reference sequence). Trimming removed 0 bases from V and 1 base from J; junction bases left unmatched: 5. This CDR3 contains 16 residues.

The V gene is TRBV7-3, the J gene TRBJ2-3, with 8 bases fitting TRBD2. The CDR3 length is 14 residues. V shed 11 bases, J shed 1 base, and the junction held 8 bases outside the gene matches. CDR1 and CDR2 from the germline V gene are SGHTA and FQGTGA. The CDR3 DNA reads as TGTGCCGGAGAGCGGGAGCACCGCACAGATACGCAGTATTTT. It is translated as CAGEREHRTDTQYF. The variable domain in full, with the rest retrieved from reference TRBV7-3 and TRBJ2-3, is GAGVSQTPSNKVTEKGKYVELRCDPISGHTALYWYRQSLGQGPEFLIYFQGTGAADDSGLPNDRFFAVRPEGSVSTLKIQRTERGDSAVYLCAGEREHRTDTQYFGPGTRLTVL.

This clonotype was picked up a small number of times. This chain connects TRBV29-1 to TRBJ2-7; no definite D call. Germline V gene lookup returns CDR1 SQVTM and CDR2 ANQGSEA. The V end was cut by 1 base, the J end by 3 bases, with 10 bases between. The CDR3 contains 13 residues. The CDR3 region has the DNA TGCAGCGTTGAAGGATCAGGCCACTACGAGCAGTACTTC. It specifies CSVEGSGHYEQYF.

This clonotype was seen only a few times. V is TRBV10-3 and J is TRBJ1-1; 12 bases align to TRBD1. Germline V CDR1 and CDR2: ENHRY, SYGVKD. V was clipped by 8 bases and J by 4 bases; unmatched bases: 11. The CDR3 runs to 16 residues. The chain's CDR3 is CAIGAGDRGPGTEAFF. The CDR3 DNA reads as TGTGCCATCGGCGCCGGGGACAGGGGGCCGGGCACTGAAGCTTTCTTT.

This CDR3 reads CASCWGGVGTDTQYF. The CDR3 DNA reads as TGTGCCAGCTGCTGGGGGGGGGTAGGCACAGATACGCAGTATTTT. The chain joins TRBV6-1 to TRBJ2-3; 7 bases are a match to TRBD2. Per the germline V gene, CDR1 is MNHNS and CDR2 is SASEGT. This CDR3 spans 15 amino acids. V lost 8 bases to trimming and J lost 1 base; unmatched junction nucleotides: 9.

There are many counts of this clonotype. The V gene is TRBV7-2, the J gene TRBJ2-5; 7 nucleotides match TRBD1. The J segment lost 5 bases and the V segment lost 3 bases, leaving 6 bases of the junction unmatched. This CDR3 region has 14 residues. Germline V gene data show CDR1 as SGHTA and CDR2 as FQGNSA. The CDR3 protein is CASSFDRVRETQYF. In DNA, the CDR3 is TGTGCCAGCAGCTTCGACAGGGTTCGGGAGACCCAGTACTTC.

This rearrangement joins TRBV10-2 to TRBJ1-5, with a weak D call TRBD1 (6 bases). Per germline, CDR1 WSHSY and CDR2 SAAADI. The CDR3 totals 13 residues. Trimming took 8 bases from V and 5 from J, leaving 13 bases between them. The CDR3 reads CASHKGGDQPQHF. The CDR3, as DNA: TGCGCCAGCCATAAGGGGGGGGATCAGCCCCAGCATTTT.

This clonotype was seen ten or more times. This rearrangement joins TRBV7-9 to TRBJ2-7; 7 bases are shared with TRBD1. Germline V gene sequence: CDR1 SEHNR, CDR2 FQNEAQ (reference sequence). This CDR3 has 15 residues. V gave up 5 bases and J gave up 7 bases; unmatched junction bases: 14. DNA for the CDR3: TGTGCCAGCAGCCCCCCCGGGACAGTCCATACGGAGCAGTACTTC. This codes for CASSPPGTVHTEQYF.

The chain uses TRBV12-3 or TRBV12-4 and TRBJ1-4, with TRBD1 as a possible D gene (5 bases). Trimming removed 8 bases at V and 3 bases at J, with 10 bases between. This CDR3 has 13 amino acids. CDR3 sequence (DNA): TGTGCCAGCGCTGGAGGGGCTAATGAAAAACTGTTTTTT. Its translation is CASAGGANEKLFF.

This clonotype has just a few counts. V and J are TRBV7-2 and TRBJ2-7; a weak D match, TRBD2 (6 bases). The CDR3 length is 17 residues. The V end lost 3 bases, the J end lost 0 bases, and 18 bases lay between the germline ends. Germline V lookup: CDR1 SGHTA, CDR2 FQGNSA. The CDR3 region has the DNA TGTGCCAGCAGCTTGTATGTGGCGGGGTTGAGCTCCTACGAGCAGTACTTC. It yields the protein CASSLYVAGLSSYEQYF.

There are a few counts of this clonotype. This sequence joins TRBV6-5 and TRBJ1-1; D unresolved. Per germline, CDR1 MNHEY and CDR2 SVGAGI. V dropped 8 bases and J dropped 5 bases, with 12 bases sitting between them. The CDR3 contains 12 residues. The CDR3 nucleotides are TGTGCCAGCCGCCCCTCGGAAACTGAAGCTTTCTTT. It codes for CASRPSETEAFF.

The rearrangement links TRBV6-1 to TRBJ2-7; 13 nucleotides align to TRBD2. After removal of 4 bases from V and 4 bases from J, the junction contained 10 bases not matched to a gene. Per germline, CDR1 MNHNS and CDR2 SASEGT. The CDR3 length is 17 residues. DNA of the CDR3: TGTGCCAGCAGTGTACGACTAGCGGGGGGCGGTGGATACGAGCAGTACTTC. It codes for CASSVRLAGGGGYEQYF.

This clonotype has just a few counts. The J gene is TRBJ1-4, the V gene TRBV7-9; D is undetermined. Trimming cost V 4 bases and J 4 bases, with 13 bases left between them. The CDR3 covers 15 residues. Per the germline V gene, CDR1 is SEHNR and CDR2 is FQNEAQ (reference sequence). The CDR3 is CASSSSDGLNEKLFF. For the CDR3, the DNA is TGTGCCAGCAGCTCTTCGGACGGCCTTAATGAAAAACTGTTTTTT.

The rearrangement uses TRBV2 and TRBJ2-5; a weak D match, TRBD2 (6 bases). Germline V lookup: CDR1 SNHLY, CDR2 FYNNEI. The CDR3 consists of 15 residues. Trimming shortened V by 6 bases and J by 3 bases, and 17 bases separated the two germline ends. The CDR3 DNA reads as TGTGCCAGCAGCCCGGGACTCGACGGAAAAGAGACCCAGTACTTC. Translated: CASSPGLDGKETQYF.

The sample holds a few counts of this clonotype. The V call is TRBV6-1, the J call TRBJ1-6; unclear D gene. Germline-derived CDR1 and CDR2 are MNHNS and SASEGT. The V and J ends lost 5 bases and 7 bases respectively, with 12 bases between them. The CDR3 runs 14 residues. CDR3 sequence (DNA): TGTGCCAGCAGTCGGACCCTTAAAAATTCACCCCTCCACTTT. Translating it yields CASSRTLKNSPLHF.

This clonotype has a count of ten or more. The chain recombines TRBV7-2 with TRBJ2-3, with D unclear. Trimming pared 7 bases from V and 0 bases from J, leaving 11 bases between. From germline, CDR1 is SGHTA and CDR2 FQGNSA. The CDR3 spans 14 residues. As DNA, the CDR3 is TGTGCCAGCAACTTGGGCGGAAGCACAGATACGCAGTATTTT. It yields the protein CASNLGGSTDTQYF.